This TCR beta chain was found in a study of shared clonotypes between healthy human individuals. Study-wide results and caveats: A handful of donors had about 5.1% of their naive CD4 clonotypes in common.

The data were produced by immunoSEQ multiplex PCR, yet TCRdb's version contains in-frame clones alone and is incomplete. There are about a million clones in the sample; around 77% occur only once, and 0.7% to 0.95% lies in the top ten. CDR1 and CDR2 (germline): SGHRS, YFSETQ. The CDR3 has 14 residues. The V end was cut by 4 bases, the J end by 2 bases, with 13 bases between. As concerns this clone: Its antigen is unidentified.

This chain links TRBV5-1 with TRBJ2-7; no clear D gene. The sequencing sample was made of memory CD4+ T cells from PBMCs. Subset given: CD45RA-negative fraction. This TCR was sampled from a young man in good health. Some clones in this sample may be carry-over from other donors' samples. The CDR3 loop is CASSPNEPTYEQYF. CDR3 DNA sequence: TGCGCCAGCAGCCCCAACGAGCCGACCTACGAGCAGTACTTC.